This entry describes one T cell receptor (beta chain). These data originate in a study of ipilimumab plus nivolumab after autologous stem cell transplantation. The protocol was immunoSEQ multiplex PCR, while the TCRdb copy is restricted to in-frame clones and leaves out a portion. This table has some 45,000 clones, 70% to 90% appearing once. This receptor was obtained from a male donor with multiple myeloma. The material sequenced was PBMCs, taken in a trial of ipilimumab plus nivolumab as post-transplant consolidation.

The chain's CDR3 is CASSVGQGGDLEAFF. As DNA, the CDR3 is TGTGCCAGCAGCGTAGGACAGGGAGGAGACTTAGAAGCTTTCTTT. The V and J genes are TRBV9 and TRBJ1-1; 7 positions match TRBD1. The CDR3 has 15 amino acids. Germline V gene sequence: CDR1 SGDLS, CDR2 YYNGEE. The junction had 10 bases not matched to a gene; V was cut back by 0 bases and J by 8 bases.